This TCR beta chain appears in the sequencing data of a study of blood T cell repertoires in COVID-19. In the original workflow: Reference gene primer amplification gave estimated nucleated cell counts. The repertoire was sequenced with immunoSEQ multiplex PCR; TCRdb's copy has only in-frame clones and lacks some. V and J calls and clone size follow that table, whereas D and trimming were derived from the DNA. Of 68,000 or so clones detected, roughly 84% appear once; the ten largest clones hold approximately 10%. The V gene lost 5 bases and the J gene lost 0 bases, with 11 bases spanning the gap. Germline V gene lookup returns CDR1 SNHLY and CDR2 FYNNEI. The CDR3 spans 15 residues.

Sequenced sample: peripheral blood. This rearrangement joins TRBV2 to TRBJ2-1; maybe TRBD1 (5 bases). This clonotype was obtained from a woman in her forties or fifties with acute or convalescent COVID-19. Here the CDR3 reads CASSLQDPSYNEQFF. Written as DNA, the CDR3 is TGTGCCAGCAGTCTACAGGACCCCTCCTACAATGAGCAGTTCTTC.